The clone carrying this T cell receptor (beta chain) was observed at least ten times. Antigen: not known. These data originate in a study of neurological immune-mediated disorders. General study results and limits: Expansion of TCR clones was greatest in HTLV-1-associated myelopathy and smallest in multiple sclerosis, where it fell below that of healthy controls.

Volunteers attending a blood bank in Maryland, USA, served as healthy controls. The CDR3 is 15 amino acids. In germline, CDR1 is SGHKS, CDR2 YYEKEE (reference sequence). V lost 0 bases and J lost 0, with 7 bases in between. The authors produced cDNA by 5'RACE using 10-nucleotide random UMIs. TCRdb re-derived calls from the 5' RACE reads in MiXCR, one entry per CDR3 protein. This sample has approximately 82,000 distinct CDR3 sequences, with over 12% found just once. The V call is TRBV5-5, the J call TRBJ1-5; D is unresolved. The source of this sequence is a woman aged 45-60 years in good health. Material: PBMCs. CDR3: CASSLDRGSNQPQHF. Here the CDR3 DNA reads TGTGCCAGCAGCTTGGACAGAGGTAGCAATCAGCCCCAGCATTTT.